The rows below give T cell receptor beta chains drawn from one sample of a study of CD8+ T cells in alopecia areata. Libraries were prepared by immunoSEQ multiplex PCR; TCRdb keeps only in-frame clonotypes and omits some of them. The table has more than 130,000 clones, 80% to 90% seen once. The sequencing here drew on CD8+ T cells sorted from blood, taken at week 4, from a patient treated with tofacitinib. The receptors were gathered from a human donor with alopecia areata. The CDR3 runs from the conserved cysteine through the conserved F or W. A D gene is named only where the DNA matches it firmly. The size entry is marked missing in some rows and otherwise reads once, few, many or a size class.

J gene: TRBJ2-3
V gene: TRBV7-2
clone size: -
D gene: TRBD2
CDR3 DNA: TGTGCCAGCAGCTTACTAGCGGGGTTGAGCACAGATACGCAGTATTTT
CDR3 protein: CASSLLAGLSTDTQYF

J gene: TRBJ2-3
V gene: TRBV9
clone size: -
D gene: -
CDR3 DNA: TGTGCCAGCAGCACCGGAACACTAGATAACACAGATACGCAGTATTTT
CDR3 protein: CASSTGTLDNTDTQYF

J gene: TRBJ2-1
V gene: TRBV30
clone size: -
D gene: -
CDR3 DNA: TGTGCCTGGAGTGTACGACAGGGAGGGATTGGCGAGCAGTTCTTC
CDR3 protein: CAWSVRQGGIGEQFF

J gene: TRBJ2-7
V gene: TRBV5-1
clone size: -
D gene: TRBD1
CDR3 DNA: TGCGCCAGCAGGAACTCTCAGGGGGCAAACTACGAGCAGTACTTC
CDR3 protein: CASRNSQGANYEQYF

J gene: TRBJ2-2
V gene: TRBV7-8
clone size: -
D gene: TRBD2
CDR3 DNA: TGTGCCAGCTCAATCTCCCCCGGTAGCGGGGGTTCCGGGGAGCTGTTTTTT
CDR3 protein: CASSISPGSGGSGELFF

J gene: TRBJ1-1
V gene: TRBV4-1
clone size: once
D gene: -
CDR3 DNA: TGCGCCAGCACTCTCGGGATGATGAACACTGAAGCTTTCTTT
CDR3 protein: CASTLGMMNTEAFF

J gene: TRBJ1-1
V gene: TRBV6-5
clone size: -
D gene: TRBD1
CDR3 DNA: TGTGCCAGCAGTTACTCGACAGGGGTATGGAACACTGAAGCTTTCTTT
CDR3 protein: CASSYSTGVWNTEAFF

J gene: TRBJ2-7
V gene: TRBV7-9
clone size: -
D gene: TRBD1
CDR3 DNA: TGTGCCAGCAGCTCAGGACAGGATTCCTACGAGCAGTACTTC
CDR3 protein: CASSSGQDSYEQYF

J gene: TRBJ2-1
V gene: TRBV29-1
clone size: -
D gene: TRBD2
CDR3 DNA: TGCAGCGGGTCGGGGGGGGAATACAATGAGCAGTTCTTC
CDR3 protein: CSGSGGEYNEQFF

J gene: TRBJ1-2
V gene: TRBV18
clone size: few
D gene: TRBD1
CDR3 DNA: TGTGCCAGCTCACCACCTCCGGGACAGGGAGGCTATGGCTACACCTTC
CDR3 protein: CASSPPPGQGGYGYTF

J gene: TRBJ1-1
V gene: TRBV4-1
clone size: -
D gene: -
CDR3 DNA: TGCGCCAGCAGCCAAGGTGTTCGAGGGAACACTGAAGCTTTCTTT
CDR3 protein: CASSQGVRGNTEAFF

J gene: TRBJ2-7
V gene: TRBV4-1
clone size: -
D gene: -
CDR3 DNA: TGCGCCAGCAGCCCTGGTGTTTTTCGGGGGCCCTACGAGCAGTACTTC
CDR3 protein: CASSPGVFRGPYEQYF

J gene: TRBJ2-7
V gene: TRBV5-1
clone size: -
D gene: TRBD1
CDR3 DNA: TGCGCCAGCCACGTAACGGGACAGGGCCCCTACGAGCAGTACTTC
CDR3 protein: CASHVTGQGPYEQYF

J gene: TRBJ2-4
V gene: TRBV21-1
clone size: -
D gene: -
CDR3 DNA: TGTGCCAGCTGCGAGGGGGAAAACATTCAGTACTTC
CDR3 protein: CASCEGENIQYF

J gene: TRBJ1-2
V gene: TRBV4-2
clone size: -
D gene: TRBD1
CDR3 DNA: TGTGCCAGCAGCCAAGATCGCGGGACAGTTTATGGCTACACCTTC
CDR3 protein: CASSQDRGTVYGYTF

J gene: TRBJ1-6
V gene: TRBV4-3
clone size: few
D gene: -
CDR3 DNA: TGCGCCAGCAGCCAAGATCGTCAGGGAGGCTCACCCCTCCACTTT
CDR3 protein: CASSQDRQGGSPLHF

J gene: TRBJ1-5
V gene: TRBV19
clone size: -
D gene: -
CDR3 DNA: TGTGCCAGTACCAACGAGGACAATCAGCCCCAGCATTTT
CDR3 protein: CASTNEDNQPQHF

J gene: TRBJ2-7
V gene: TRBV13
clone size: -
D gene: TRBD1
CDR3 DNA: TGTGCCAGCAGCCACGGACAGGGTTACGAGCAGTACTTC
CDR3 protein: CASSHGQGYEQYF

J gene: TRBJ2-1
V gene: TRBV12-5
clone size: once
D gene: -
CDR3 DNA: TGTGCTAGTGGTTTCCGGACAACACAGAATGAGCAGTTCTTC
CDR3 protein: CASGFRTTQNEQFF

J gene: TRBJ2-3
V gene: TRBV28
clone size: -
D gene: -
CDR3 DNA: TGTGCCAGCAGTCCGCTTTGGGAGGTGAGCACAGATACGCAGTATTTT
CDR3 protein: CASSPLWEVSTDTQYF

J gene: TRBJ2-7
V gene: TRBV6-5
clone size: -
D gene: -
CDR3 DNA: TGTGCCAGGCGACCGGGACCGAGGGACGAGCAGTACTTC
CDR3 protein: CARRPGPRDEQYF

J gene: TRBJ2-1
V gene: TRBV5-1
clone size: -
D gene: -
CDR3 DNA: TGCGCCAGCAGCTTGACCACTAGGCTCTCCTACAATGAGCAGTTCTTC
CDR3 protein: CASSLTTRLSYNEQFF

J gene: TRBJ2-2
V gene: TRBV7-9
clone size: -
D gene: TRBD1
CDR3 DNA: TGTGCCAGCAGCTTAGCGATCTGGACAGGGGCCCGGCCCACCGGGGAGCTGTTTTTT
CDR3 protein: CASSLAIWTGARPTGELFF

J gene: TRBJ1-1
V gene: TRBV5-4
clone size: -
D gene: -
CDR3 DNA: TGTGCCAGCAGAACAGGGAACGGAGAGACTGAAGCTTTCTTT
CDR3 protein: CASRTGNGETEAFF

J gene: TRBJ2-1
V gene: TRBV29-1
clone size: -
D gene: TRBD1
CDR3 DNA: TGCAGCGTGAAGGGGGGGACAGGGCCTATGGACAATGAGCAGTTCTTC
CDR3 protein: CSVKGGTGPMDNEQFF

J gene: TRBJ2-2
V gene: TRBV4-2
clone size: -
D gene: TRBD1
CDR3 DNA: TGTGCCAGCAGCCATGAGACAGGGGGCGGAGTCGCCGGGGAGCTGTTTTTT
CDR3 protein: CASSHETGGGVAGELFF

J gene: TRBJ2-7
V gene: TRBV5-6
clone size: -
D gene: -
CDR3 DNA: TGTGCCAGCAGCCGGATCTTTCGGGAGCAGTACTTC
CDR3 protein: CASSRIFREQYF

J gene: TRBJ2-1
V gene: TRBV11-2
clone size: many
D gene: TRBD1
CDR3 DNA: TGTGCCAGCAGCTTAGTCGGGACAGGGCAGGTCTTC
CDR3 protein: CASSLVGTGQVF

J gene: TRBJ1-4
V gene: TRBV29-1
clone size: once
D gene: -
CDR3 DNA: TGCAGCGTGGCGGGGGGTGAAAAACTGTTTTTT
CDR3 protein: CSVAGGEKLFF

J gene: TRBJ1-5
V gene: TRBV19
clone size: -
D gene: -
CDR3 DNA: TGTGCCAGTACCTTAGGTCAGGTCAATCAGCCCCAGCATTTT
CDR3 protein: CASTLGQVNQPQHF

J gene: TRBJ2-2
V gene: TRBV29-1
clone size: once
D gene: -
CDR3 DNA: TGCAGCGTTGATTTGGACACCGGGGAGCTGTTTTTT
CDR3 protein: CSVDLDTGELFF

J gene: TRBJ1-4
V gene: TRBV6-5
clone size: -
D gene: -
CDR3 DNA: TGTGCCAGCAGTTACTCGTCCGGATCCAAACTGTTTTTT
CDR3 protein: CASSYSSGSKLFF

J gene: TRBJ1-5
V gene: TRBV9
clone size: -
D gene: TRBD1
CDR3 DNA: TGTGCCAGCAGCGGACAGGGAGGGTTCCAGCATTTT
CDR3 protein: CASSGQGGFQHF

J gene: TRBJ1-1
V gene: TRBV12-5
clone size: once
D gene: -
CDR3 DNA: TGTGCTACAAAACCCGGACCTTACACTGAAGCTTTCTTT
CDR3 protein: CATKPGPYTEAFF

J gene: TRBJ2-5
V gene: TRBV5-4
clone size: -
D gene: -
CDR3 DNA: TGTGCCAGCAGCACATCCCTAGAGCAAGAGACCCAGTACTTC
CDR3 protein: CASSTSLEQETQYF

J gene: TRBJ2-7
V gene: TRBV7-9
clone size: few
D gene: -
CDR3 DNA: TGTGCCAGCAGCTCAAGTCCAGGGCCCTACGAGCAGTACTTC
CDR3 protein: CASSSSPGPYEQYF

J gene: TRBJ2-5
V gene: TRBV6-1
clone size: -
D gene: -
CDR3 DNA: TGTGCCAGCAGGGTCCAAGAGACCCAGTACTTC
CDR3 protein: CASRVQETQYF

J gene: TRBJ1-2
V gene: TRBV7-9
clone size: -
D gene: TRBD1
CDR3 DNA: TGTGCCAGCAGTTCCGGACAGGGTCAGCGTGGCTACACCTTC
CDR3 protein: CASSSGQGQRGYTF

J gene: TRBJ2-7
V gene: TRBV27
clone size: -
D gene: TRBD1
CDR3 DNA: TGTGCCACAGCAGGGGGCGGGTCCTACGAGCAGTACTTC
CDR3 protein: CATAGGGSYEQYF

J gene: TRBJ2-5
V gene: TRBV7-7
clone size: -
D gene: TRBD2
CDR3 DNA: TGTGCTAGCAGCCCCCGACTAGCGGGGAAGCAAGAGACCCAGTACTTC
CDR3 protein: CASSPRLAGKQETQYF

J gene: TRBJ2-7
V gene: TRBV6-5
clone size: -
D gene: TRBD2
CDR3 DNA: TGTGCCAGCAGTCTATGGGGACTAGCGGGTTACGAGCAGTACTTC
CDR3 protein: CASSLWGLAGYEQYF

J gene: TRBJ2-1
V gene: TRBV14
clone size: -
D gene: -
CDR3 DNA: TGTGCCAGCAGCCAAGCGATTGGGTCGGAGCAGTTCTTC
CDR3 protein: CASSQAIGSEQFF

J gene: TRBJ2-7
V gene: TRBV28
clone size: -
D gene: TRBD2
CDR3 DNA: TGTGCCAGCAGCCCTGTCCTAGCGGAGTCCCTATACGAGCAGTACTTC
CDR3 protein: CASSPVLAESLYEQYF

J gene: TRBJ1-1
V gene: TRBV15
clone size: once
D gene: -
CDR3 DNA: TGTGCCACCAGCAGTGAACGAAGGTTGGAGAACACTGAAGCTTTCTTT
CDR3 protein: CATSSERRLENTEAFF

J gene: TRBJ2-7
V gene: TRBV13
clone size: -
D gene: -
CDR3 DNA: TGTGCCAGCAGCTTAGCGGCGGGGGCATCCTACGAGCAGTACTTC
CDR3 protein: CASSLAAGASYEQYF

J gene: TRBJ1-2
V gene: TRBV4-1
clone size: -
D gene: -
CDR3 DNA: TGCGCCAGCAGCCAAGAGGGACAAATCAACTATGGCTACACCTTC
CDR3 protein: CASSQEGQINYGYTF

J gene: TRBJ2-5
V gene: TRBV5-1
clone size: -
D gene: TRBD2
CDR3 DNA: TGCGCCAGCAGCCACGCCCGGGGGGGCAGTCGAGAGACCCAGTACTTC
CDR3 protein: CASSHARGGSRETQYF

J gene: TRBJ2-7
V gene: TRBV4-3
clone size: -
D gene: -
CDR3 DNA: TGCGCCAGCAGCCAAGATCCCCCCTACGAGCAGTACTTC
CDR3 protein: CASSQDPPYEQYF

J gene: TRBJ2-1
V gene: TRBV5-6
clone size: -
D gene: -
CDR3 DNA: TGTGCCAGCAGCTCCCTGGGGACCGACAGATACAATGAGCAGTTCTTC
CDR3 protein: CASSSLGTDRYNEQFF